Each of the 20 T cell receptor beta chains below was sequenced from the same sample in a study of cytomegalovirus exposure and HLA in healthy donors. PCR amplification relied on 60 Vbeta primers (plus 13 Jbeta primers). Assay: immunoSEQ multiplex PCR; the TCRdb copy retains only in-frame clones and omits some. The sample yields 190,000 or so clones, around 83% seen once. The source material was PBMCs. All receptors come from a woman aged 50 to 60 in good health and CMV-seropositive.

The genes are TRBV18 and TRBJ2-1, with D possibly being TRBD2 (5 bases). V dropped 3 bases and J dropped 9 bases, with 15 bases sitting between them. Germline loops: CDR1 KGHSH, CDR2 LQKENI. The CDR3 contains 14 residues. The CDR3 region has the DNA TGTGCCAGCTCACCCGGGATTTTAGGTGGTGAGCAGTTCTTC. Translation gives CASSPGILGGEQFF.

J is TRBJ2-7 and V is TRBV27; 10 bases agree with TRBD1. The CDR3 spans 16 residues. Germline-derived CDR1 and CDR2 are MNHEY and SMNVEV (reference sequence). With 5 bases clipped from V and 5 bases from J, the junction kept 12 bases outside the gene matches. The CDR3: CASSAHSGTGAHEQYF. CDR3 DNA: TGTGCCAGCAGTGCCCATTCCGGGACAGGGGCCCACGAGCAGTACTTC.

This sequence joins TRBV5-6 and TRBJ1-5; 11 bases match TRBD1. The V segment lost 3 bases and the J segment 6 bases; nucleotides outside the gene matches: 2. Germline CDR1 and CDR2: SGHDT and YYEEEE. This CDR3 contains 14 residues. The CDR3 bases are TGTGCCAGCAGCTCGGGACAGGGGGGTCAGCCCCAGCATTTT. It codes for CASSSGQGGQPQHF.

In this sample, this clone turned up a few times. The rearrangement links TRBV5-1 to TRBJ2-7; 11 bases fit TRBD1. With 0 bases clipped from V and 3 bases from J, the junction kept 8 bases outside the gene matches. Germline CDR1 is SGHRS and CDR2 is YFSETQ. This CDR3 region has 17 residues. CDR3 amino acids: CASSLAGTGGGYYEQYF. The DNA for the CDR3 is TGCGCCAGCAGCTTGGCAGGGACAGGGGGAGGGTACTACGAGCAGTACTTC. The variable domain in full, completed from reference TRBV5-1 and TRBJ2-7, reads KAGVTQTPRYLIKTRGQQVTLSCSPISGHRSVSWYQQTPGQGLQFLFEYFSETQRNKGNFPGRFSGRQFSNSRSEMNVSTLELGDSALYLCASSLAGTGGGYYEQYFGPGTRLTVT.

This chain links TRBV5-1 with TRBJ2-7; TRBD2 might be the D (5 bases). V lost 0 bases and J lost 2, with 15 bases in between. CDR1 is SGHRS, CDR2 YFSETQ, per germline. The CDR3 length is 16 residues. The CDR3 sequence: CASSLVSGEWAYEQYF. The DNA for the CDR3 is TGCGCCAGCAGCTTGGTTTCTGGGGAGTGGGCCTACGAGCAGTACTTC.

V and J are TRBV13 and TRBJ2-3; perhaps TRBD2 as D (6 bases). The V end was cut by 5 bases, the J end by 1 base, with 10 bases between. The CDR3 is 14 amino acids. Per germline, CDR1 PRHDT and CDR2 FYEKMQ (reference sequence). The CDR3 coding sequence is TGTGCCAGCAGCACCCGCGGGGGCACAGATACGCAGTATTTT. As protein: CASSTRGGTDTQYF.

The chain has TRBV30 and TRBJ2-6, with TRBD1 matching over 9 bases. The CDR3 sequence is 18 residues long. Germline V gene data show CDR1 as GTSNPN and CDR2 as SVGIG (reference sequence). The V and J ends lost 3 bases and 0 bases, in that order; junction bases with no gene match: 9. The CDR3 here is CAWRGGQGIPSGANVLTF. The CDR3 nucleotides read TGTGCCTGGAGGGGGGGACAGGGAATCCCCTCTGGGGCCAACGTCCTGACTTTC.

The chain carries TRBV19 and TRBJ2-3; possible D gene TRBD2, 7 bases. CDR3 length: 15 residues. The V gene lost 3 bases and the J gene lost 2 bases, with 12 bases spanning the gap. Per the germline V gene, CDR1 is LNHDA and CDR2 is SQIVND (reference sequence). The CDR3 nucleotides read TGTGCCAGTAGTATTGGGGGGGCAGTCACAGATACGCAGTATTTT. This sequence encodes CASSIGGAVTDTQYF.

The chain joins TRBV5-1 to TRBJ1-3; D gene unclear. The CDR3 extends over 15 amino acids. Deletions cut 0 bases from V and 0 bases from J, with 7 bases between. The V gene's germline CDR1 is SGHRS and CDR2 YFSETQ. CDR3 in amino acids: CASSLEHYSGNTIYF. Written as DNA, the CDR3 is TGCGCCAGCAGCTTGGAACACTACTCTGGAAACACCATATATTTT.

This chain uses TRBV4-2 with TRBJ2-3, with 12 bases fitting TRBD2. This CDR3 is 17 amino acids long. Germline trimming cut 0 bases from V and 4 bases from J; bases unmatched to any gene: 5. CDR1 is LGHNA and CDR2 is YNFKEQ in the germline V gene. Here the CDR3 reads CASSQDRLAGVPDTQYF. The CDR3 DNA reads TGTGCCAGCAGCCAAGATCGACTAGCGGGAGTTCCAGATACGCAGTATTTT.

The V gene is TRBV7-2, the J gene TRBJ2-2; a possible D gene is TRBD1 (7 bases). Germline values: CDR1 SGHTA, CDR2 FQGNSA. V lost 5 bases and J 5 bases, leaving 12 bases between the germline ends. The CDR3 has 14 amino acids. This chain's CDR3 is CASSRPGGTGELFF. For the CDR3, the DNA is TGTGCCAGCAGCCGGCCAGGGGGGACCGGGGAGCTGTTTTTT.

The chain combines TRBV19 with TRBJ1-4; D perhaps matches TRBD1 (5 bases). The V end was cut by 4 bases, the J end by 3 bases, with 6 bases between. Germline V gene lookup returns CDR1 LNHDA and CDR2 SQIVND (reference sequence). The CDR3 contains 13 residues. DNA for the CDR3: TGTGCCAGTAGTACGACAGCTAATGAAAAACTGTTTTTT. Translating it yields CASSTTANEKLFF.

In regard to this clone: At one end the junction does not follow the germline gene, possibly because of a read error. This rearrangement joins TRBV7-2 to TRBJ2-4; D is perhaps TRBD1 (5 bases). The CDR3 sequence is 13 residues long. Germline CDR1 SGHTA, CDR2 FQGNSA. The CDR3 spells CASSLEDINSQYF. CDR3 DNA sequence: TGTGCCAGCAGCTTAGAGGACATAAACAGTCAGTACTTC.

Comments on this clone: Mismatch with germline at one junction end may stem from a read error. The CDR3 sequence is CASSLGTSGGKNSQYF. For the CDR3, the DNA is TGTGCCAGCAGCTTGGGGACTAGCGGGGGGAAAAACAGTCAGTACTTC. V gene TRBV5-8 combines with J gene TRBJ2-4; 14 nucleotides align to TRBD2. The germline CDR1 and CDR2 sequences are SGHTS and YDEGEE. The CDR3 is made up of 16 amino acids.

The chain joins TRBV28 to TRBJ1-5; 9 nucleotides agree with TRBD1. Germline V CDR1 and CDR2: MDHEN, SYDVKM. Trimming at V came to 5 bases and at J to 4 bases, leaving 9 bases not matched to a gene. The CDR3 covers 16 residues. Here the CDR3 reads CASSPDRGAKNQPQHF. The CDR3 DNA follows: TGTGCCAGCAGTCCTGACAGGGGGGCTAAGAATCAGCCCCAGCATTTT. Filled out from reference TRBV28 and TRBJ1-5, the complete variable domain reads DVKVTQSSRYLVKRTGEKVFLECVQDMDHENMFWYRQDPGLGLRLIYFSYDVKMKEKGDIPEGYSVSREKKERFSLILESASTNQTSMYLCASSPDRGAKNQPQHFGDGTRLSIL.

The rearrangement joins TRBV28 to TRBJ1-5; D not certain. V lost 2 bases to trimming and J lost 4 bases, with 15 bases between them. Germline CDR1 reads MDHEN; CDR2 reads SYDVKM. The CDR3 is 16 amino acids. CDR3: CASSLRSRTVNQPQHF. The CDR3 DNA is TGTGCCAGCAGTTTAAGGTCTCGTACAGTAAATCAGCCCCAGCATTTT.

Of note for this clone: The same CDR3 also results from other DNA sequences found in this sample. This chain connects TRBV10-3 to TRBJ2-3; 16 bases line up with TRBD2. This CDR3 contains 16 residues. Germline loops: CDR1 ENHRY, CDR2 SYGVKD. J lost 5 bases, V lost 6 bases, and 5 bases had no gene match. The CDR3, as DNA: TGTGCCATCAGCCCGGGACTAGCGGGGGGGCAAGATACGCAGTATTTT. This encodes CAISPGLAGGQDTQYF.

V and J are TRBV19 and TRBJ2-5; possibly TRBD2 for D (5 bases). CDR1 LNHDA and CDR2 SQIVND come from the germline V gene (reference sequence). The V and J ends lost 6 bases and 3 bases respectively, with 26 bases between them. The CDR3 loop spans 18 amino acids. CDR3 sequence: CASSHSSLNMGRKETQYF. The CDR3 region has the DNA TGTGCCAGTAGCCATTCCTCATTAAACATGGGGAGAAAAGAGACCCAGTACTTC.

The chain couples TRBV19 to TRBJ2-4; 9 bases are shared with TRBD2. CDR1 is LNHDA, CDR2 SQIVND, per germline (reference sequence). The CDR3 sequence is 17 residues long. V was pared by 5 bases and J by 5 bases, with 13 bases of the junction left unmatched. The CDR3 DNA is TGTGCCAGTAGTTTCGGGCTAGCGGGATGGGGGCAAAACATTCAGTACTTC. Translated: CASSFGLAGWGQNIQYF. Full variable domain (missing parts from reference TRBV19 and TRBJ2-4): DGGITQSPKYLFRKEGQNVTLSCEQNLNHDAMYWYRQDPGQGLRLIYYSQIVNDFQKGDIAEGYSVSREKKESFPLTVTSAQKNPTAFYLCASSFGLAGWGQNIQYFGAGTRLSVL.

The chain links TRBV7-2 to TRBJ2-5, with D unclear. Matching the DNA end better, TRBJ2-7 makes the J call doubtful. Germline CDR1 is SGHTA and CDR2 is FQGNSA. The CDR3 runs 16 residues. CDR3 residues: CASSLVSAVSSYEQYF. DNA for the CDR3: TGTGCCAGCAGCTTAGTTTCGGCGGTTAGCTCCTACGAGCAGTACTTC.